Shown below are 18 T cell receptor beta chains from a single sample sequenced in a study of cytomegalovirus exposure and HLA in healthy donors. The study ran its PCR with 60 Vbeta and 13 Jbeta primers. The protocol was immunoSEQ multiplex PCR, while the TCRdb copy is restricted to in-frame clones and leaves out a portion. In the table there are about 82,000 clones, around 80% of which are singletons. Source material: PBMCs. Every receptor here comes from a human donor in good health.

This sequence joins TRBV6-1 and TRBJ1-5; D ambiguous. The ends were cut back, 5 bases at V and 6 bases at J, with 5 bases in the middle. The V gene's germline CDR1 is MNHNS and CDR2 SASEGT. The CDR3 consists of 11 residues. CDR3 sequence: CASSYPQPQHF. The CDR3 nucleotides are TGTGCCAGCAGTTATCCTCAGCCCCAGCATTTT.

In its sample, this clone was seen once. This chain joins TRBV7-9 and TRBJ2-1; no clear D gene. The V gene's germline CDR1 is SEHNR and CDR2 FQNEAQ (reference sequence). V lost 7 bases and J 1 base, leaving 14 bases between the germline ends. This CDR3 spans 15 amino acids. CDR3 sequence reads: CASITGVESYNEQFF. CDR3 in DNA: TGTGCCAGCATCACCGGAGTAGAGTCCTACAATGAGCAGTTCTTC.

This clone was observed once. This CDR3 reads CASSLSGETQYF. The CDR3 DNA reads as TGCGCCAGCAGCTTGTCCGGGGAGACCCAGTACTTC. The chain combines TRBV5-1 with TRBJ2-5; D remains ambiguous. Germline CDR1 is SGHRS and CDR2 is YFSETQ. Trimming shortened V by 1 base and J by 5 bases, and 6 bases separated the two germline ends. This CDR3 is 12 amino acids long. The variable domain in full, completed from reference TRBV5-1 and TRBJ2-5, reads KAGVTQTPRYLIKTRGQQVTLSCSPISGHRSVSWYQQTPGQGLQFLFEYFSETQRNKGNFPGRFSGRQFSNSRSEMNVSTLELGDSALYLCASSLSGETQYFGPGTRLLVL.

V and J are TRBV6-5 and TRBJ1-2; 10 bases match TRBD1. CDR3 length: 13 residues. Germline V gene sequence: CDR1 MNHEY, CDR2 SVGAGI. Germline trimming cut 5 bases from V and 6 bases from J; bases unmatched to any gene: 3. The CDR3, as DNA: TGTGCCAGCAGTAGGGACAGGGGTCATGGCTACACCTTC. Translation gives CASSRDRGHGYTF.

The chain joins TRBV18 to TRBJ2-5; D possibly corresponds to TRBD2 (7 bases). Per germline, CDR1 KGHSH and CDR2 LQKENI. CDR3 length: 13 residues. Trimming left V 3 bases short and J 4 bases short, with 9 bases between. The CDR3: CASSPGGGETQYF. The CDR3 bases are TGTGCCAGCTCACCGGGAGGGGGAGAGACCCAGTACTTC.

The CDR3 nucleotides are TGCGCCAGCGGACCAGGGGGCGCCCCCGGGGAGCTGTTTTTT. It translates to CASGPGGAPGELFF. This chain uses TRBV23-1 with TRBJ2-2, with 8 bases aligning to TRBD1. TRBV23-1 is flagged as an ORF with uncertain function. This CDR3 is 14 amino acids long. The junction had 8 bases not matched to a gene; V was cut back by 8 bases and J by 6 bases.

The rearrangement uses TRBV30 and TRBJ1-5, with D uncertain. CDR3 size: 12 residues. CDR1 and CDR2 (germline): GTSNPN, SVGIG (reference sequence). Trimming took 2 bases from V and 7 from J, leaving 9 bases between them. The CDR3 region is CAWSSEEQPQHF. In DNA, the CDR3 is TGTGCCTGGAGTTCCGAGGAACAGCCCCAGCATTTT. The full variable domain, its missing parts supplied by reference TRBV30 and TRBJ1-5, is SQTIHQWPATLVQPVGSPLSLECTVEGTSNPNLYWYRQAAGRGLQLLFYSVGIGQISSEVPQNLSASRPQDRQFILSSKKLLLSDSGFYLCAWSSEEQPQHFGDGTRLSIL.

The genes are TRBV6-1 and TRBJ1-4; 9 bases agree with TRBD1. The junction had 8 bases not matched to a gene; V was cut back by 7 bases and J by 8 bases. The CDR3 is 14 residues long. Germline lookup yields CDR1 MNHNS and CDR2 SASEGT. This CDR3 reads CASNWDRDGEKLFF. The CDR3 coding sequence is TGTGCCAGCAATTGGGACAGGGACGGGGAAAAACTGTTTTTT.

This chain joins TRBV5-6 and TRBJ1-5, with D possibly matching TRBD1 (5 bases). There are 14 residues in the CDR3. The germline V gene encodes CDR1 SGHDT and CDR2 YYEEEE. V was clipped by 4 bases and J by 7 bases, with 15 bases between them. The chain's CDR3 is CASSGWTGGQPQHF. The CDR3 DNA reads as TGTGCCAGCAGCGGGTGGACGGGGGGACAGCCCCAGCATTTT.

The chain couples TRBV4-1 to TRBJ2-1; 12 bases agree with TRBD2. The germline V gene has CDR1 MGHRA and CDR2 YSYEKL. The J segment lost 7 bases and the V segment lost 4 bases, leaving 5 bases of the junction unmatched. The CDR3 has 15 amino acids. CDR3 protein: CASSPTLAGGNEQFF. CDR3 DNA sequence: TGCGCCAGCAGCCCCACACTAGCGGGGGGTAATGAGCAGTTCTTC.

The table lists this clone with a count of one. The chain is built from TRBV5-6 and TRBJ2-7; possible D gene TRBD2, 6 bases. Germline assignment: CDR1 SGHDT and CDR2 YYEEEE. The CDR3 spans 13 residues. Trimming stripped 3 bases from V and 2 bases from J, with 9 bases between. In nucleotides, the CDR3 is TGTGCCAGCAGCTACGGAGGGACCTACGAGCAGTACTTC. Residues: CASSYGGTYEQYF.

This clone has just a few counts. The chain has TRBV27 and TRBJ1-1; D is perhaps TRBD1 (6 bases). CDR3 length: 14 amino acids. From germline, CDR1 is MNHEY and CDR2 SMNVEV (reference sequence). Between the trimmed V and J ends, which lost 5 bases and 2 bases, there was a span of 12 bases. CDR3 sequence (DNA): TGTGCCAGCAGTCCTCCGACAGGAAACACTGAAGCTTTCTTT. Residues: CASSPPTGNTEAFF.

This chain uses TRBV5-1 with TRBJ2-7; 8 bases map to TRBD1. The CDR3 length is 14 residues. The junction had 6 bases not matched to a gene; V was cut back by 4 bases and J by 3 bases. Germline V CDR1 and CDR2: SGHRS, YFSETQ. The CDR3 loop is CASSMTGEDYEQYF. The CDR3 coding sequence is TGCGCCAGCAGCATGACAGGGGAGGACTACGAGCAGTACTTC. Full variable domain (missing parts from reference TRBV5-1 and TRBJ2-7): KAGVTQTPRYLIKTRGQQVTLSCSPISGHRSVSWYQQTPGQGLQFLFEYFSETQRNKGNFPGRFSGRQFSNSRSEMNVSTLELGDSALYLCASSMTGEDYEQYFGPGTRLTVT.

This clone was counted a few times. The chain carries TRBV19 and TRBJ1-1; perhaps TRBD1 as D (5 bases). This CDR3 spans 14 amino acids. V was shortened by 5 bases and J by 4 bases, with 14 bases between the two germline ends. Germline loops: CDR1 LNHDA, CDR2 SQIVND (reference sequence). CDR3 region: CASSSTGRLTEAFF. The CDR3 coding sequence is TGTGCCAGTAGTTCCACAGGACGGCTCACTGAAGCTTTCTTT.

This clone appeared once. A read error may account for a junction end that differs from germline. The genes are TRBV6-5 and TRBJ2-4, with TRBD1 identical over 8 bases. There are 12 residues in the CDR3. Germline CDR1 is MNHEY and CDR2 is SVGAGI. CDR3 region: CASGNRQGHFGF. The CDR3 DNA follows: TGTGCCAGCGGAAACCGACAGGGGCATTTTGGGTTC.

The chain recombines TRBV27 with TRBJ2-1; D is perhaps TRBD2 (5 bases). The germline CDR1 and CDR2 sequences are MNHEY and SMNVEV (reference sequence). V dropped 5 bases and J dropped 4 bases, with 9 bases sitting between them. The CDR3 is made up of 13 amino acids. The CDR3 protein is CASSILGYNEQFF. CDR3 coding DNA: TGTGCCAGCAGTATACTAGGTTACAATGAGCAGTTCTTC.

This chain joins TRBV4-2 and TRBJ2-7, with D tentatively TRBD1 (6 bases). The ends were cut back, 3 bases at V and 4 bases at J, with 10 bases in the middle. The CDR3 has 13 amino acids. Germline V gene lookup returns CDR1 LGHNA and CDR2 YNFKEQ. The DNA for the CDR3 is TGTGCCAGCAGCCATAACCAGGGGTACGAGCAGTACTTC. It encodes CASSHNQGYEQYF.

V usage is TRBV2 and J usage is TRBJ2-1; 8 bases match TRBD2. Trimming took 6 bases from V and 1 from J; bases not matched to a gene: 5. Germline V CDR1 and CDR2: SNHLY, FYNNEI. The CDR3 loop spans 15 amino acids. CDR3 amino acids: CASRATSGSYNEQFF. The CDR3 DNA reads TGTGCCAGCAGGGCCACTAGCGGTTCCTACAATGAGCAGTTCTTC.